This T cell receptor beta chain was captured in a study of vaccination effects on CD4 cells after COVID-19. For the study at large: Researchers obtained post-vaccine samples at a median of 72 days past the second dose.

With the ViraFEST assay, the study expanded antigen-specific CD4+ T cells using viral peptide pools, then sequenced them. The culture ran for approximately nine days before CD4+ T cells were isolated. Participants were given two doses of BNT162b2 or mRNA-1273 vaccine. Wells each received 1.5 million to 2.5 million PBMC, cultured with about 9.3 IU/ml IL-2 and around 9.8 ug/ml peptides. The CDR3 covers 16 residues. V shed 3 bases and J shed 3 bases, with 17 bases lying between them. In germline, CDR1 is MGHRA, CDR2 YSYEKL. Only in-frame clones appear in the TCRdb table, and some are missing; sequencing was by immunoSEQ multiplex PCR. The sample consists of tens of thousands of clones, roughly 74% of them appearing once. A few counts support this clone. Its antigen is unknown. Regarding the study as a whole: Late after vaccination, infection- and vaccine-induced clones showed marked clonal contraction.

This clonotype was obtained from a human donor who received a COVID-19 vaccine. The J gene is TRBJ1-1, the V gene TRBV4-1; weak D call: TRBD1 (5 bases). Source: CD4+ T cells from PBMCs cultured with HCoV-229E spike peptides, taken after COVID-19 vaccination. CDR3 protein: CASSHLHGGMDTEAFF. The DNA of the CDR3 is TGCGCCAGCAGCCATTTACACGGGGGGATGGACACTGAAGCTTTCTTT.